Listed below are T cell receptor beta chains from one sample, sequenced in a study of cytomegalovirus exposure and HLA in healthy donors. TCRdb keeps only in-frame clones here, not all; method: immunoSEQ multiplex PCR. The table shows tens of thousands of clones, with roughly two thirds occurring only once. Sequencing was performed on PBMCs. These TCRs come from a woman between 50 and 59 years old in good health and CMV-seropositive. The CDR3 runs from the conserved cysteine through the conserved F or W. The D gene is left open where the match is weak. Clone size, where shown, is once, few, many, or a class for clones that have expanded.

V gene	clone size	J gene	D gene	CDR3 DNA	CDR3 protein
TRBV4-3	NA	TRBJ1-4	NA	TGCGCCAACAGCCACCGAGGGAATCAGAGATCCAATGAAAAACTGTTTTTT	CANSHRGNQRSNEKLFF
TRBV6-5	NA	TRBJ2-7	TRBD2	TGTGCCAGCAGTTCAGCGGGAGTCTACGAGCAGTACTTC	CASSSAGVYEQYF
TRBV30	NA	TRBJ2-7	NA	TGTGCCTTTAGCAAGCAGAAGGCGGCATACGAGCAGTACTTC	CAFSKQKAAYEQYF
TRBV7-3	NA	TRBJ2-7	TRBD1	TGTGCCAGCAGCCCTGGACAGGGGACCTACGAGCAGTACTTC	CASSPGQGTYEQYF
TRBV4-3	NA	TRBJ2-3	TRBD2	TGCGCCAGCAGCCAGGCGACTAGCGGACCGAGCACAGATACGCAGTATTTT	CASSQATSGPSTDTQYF
TRBV11-2	NA	TRBJ2-3	NA	TGTGCCAGCAGCTTAATTCGAGGGGCGGGGACAGATACGCAGTATTTT	CASSLIRGAGTDTQYF
TRBV6-5	NA	TRBJ2-7	NA	TGTGCCAGCATGCAGGACTATTCGTACGAGCAGTACTTC	CASMQDYSYEQYF
TRBV28	few	TRBJ2-6	TRBD2	TGTGCCAGCAACCCGGGACTAGCGGGAGTTGGGGCCAACGTCCTGACTTTC	CASNPGLAGVGANVLTF
TRBV28	NA	TRBJ2-7	TRBD2	TGTGCCAGCAGTTTAGGACTAGCGGGAGCCCAGCAGTACTTC	CASSLGLAGAQQYF
TRBV6-5	NA	TRBJ2-7	TRBD2	TGTGCCAGCAGTTACGAAGCGGGAGGGTTAGCCGAGCAGTACTTC	CASSYEAGGLAEQYF
TRBV6-1	NA	TRBJ2-1	TRBD1	TGTGCCAGCACGGGACAGGGAATAGCGGACAATGAGCAGTTCTTC	CASTGQGIADNEQFF
TRBV30	NA	TRBJ1-5	TRBD1	TGTGCCTGGGACAGGGGAGGGAGCAATCAGCCCCAGCATTTT	CAWDRGGSNQPQHF
TRBV30	NA	TRBJ1-6	TRBD1	TGTGCCTGGAGTTCCGGGACAGGGTGGTCACCCCTCCACTTT	CAWSSGTGWSPLHF
TRBV19	NA	TRBJ1-4	NA	TGTGCCAGTAGTATAGCGGATCAGGGGCTGTTTTTT	CASSIADQGLFF
TRBV7-9	NA	TRBJ1-5	NA	TGTGCCAGCAGCTTAAACCGGGACACTGGGATCGGCAATCAGCCCCAGCATTTT	CASSLNRDTGIGNQPQHF
TRBV5-1	NA	TRBJ2-7	NA	TGCGCCAGCAGCCACCCCGGGGGCGAGCAGTACTTC	CASSHPGGEQYF
TRBV7-8	NA	TRBJ2-3	TRBD2	TGTGCCAGCAGCGCCCCCCGGCGACTAGCGGGGATCACAGATACGCAGTATTTT	CASSAPRRLAGITDTQYF
TRBV6-6	few	TRBJ1-3	NA	TGTGCCAGCGGTGCAGGGCTTACCATATATTTT	CASGAGLTIYF
TRBV5-4	NA	TRBJ1-1	TRBD1	TGTGCCAGCAGCTTGAAGGGACAGGGGAACGCTTTCTTT	CASSLKGQGNAFF
TRBV5-1	NA	TRBJ2-6	TRBD1	TGCGCCAGCCGGACGGGACAGGGGGCTTATGGGGCCAACGTCCTGACTTTC	CASRTGQGAYGANVLTF
TRBV14	NA	TRBJ1-1	NA	TGTGCCAGCAGCCCGTTGGACACCCGAACGAACACTGAAGCTTTCTTT	CASSPLDTRTNTEAFF
TRBV21-1	few	TRBJ2-3	NA	TGTGCCAGCAGCAAAGTACTAGCGGGAGGGCCTGGCTCAGATACGCAGTATTTT	CASSKVLAGGPGSDTQYF
TRBV19	NA	TRBJ1-3	NA	TGTGCCAGTCGGACTCCCGGAAACACCATATATTTT	CASRTPGNTIYF
TRBV15	NA	TRBJ1-2	NA	TGTGCCACCAGCAGATCCTCCATGGACAATAACTATGGCTACACCTTC	CATSRSSMDNNYGYTF
TRBV6-5	NA	TRBJ2-7	TRBD2	TGTGCCAGCAGTTACTGGGGTAGCGGGAGTTACGAGCAGTACTTC	CASSYWGSGSYEQYF
TRBV19	NA	TRBJ2-7	TRBD1	TGTGCCAGTAGTCCTCCGGACAGGGACGCCTCCGAGCAGTACTTC	CASSPPDRDASEQYF